The subject of this entry is one T cell receptor (beta chain). As yet, its antigen is unknown. Given a much more abundant clone one base away, this may be a read error. The sample belongs to a study of tumor-infiltrating lymphocytes in primary liver carcinoma. Study as a whole: Patients' primary liver carcinoma was surgically resected. Points from the study as a whole: Researchers did not compare CD4+ and CD8+ repertoires, as samples were bulk unsorted. Tumor specimens were characterized by a significantly higher top-250-clone fraction than blood (p = 0.039).

TCR beta cDNA came from about 0.45 ug total RNA, primed with a constant-region primer. Three rounds of nested multiplex PCR with slightly modified ARM-PCR produced TCR beta libraries. TCRdb itself ran the multiplex PCR reads through MiXCR, one entry per CDR3 protein. The sample consists of about 330,000 distinct CDR3 sequences, less than 75% of them appearing once. Unsorted whole blood yielded blood RNA, and germline DNA was extracted as well. What was sequenced was peripheral blood. The receptor's source is a man aged 35 to 55 with primary liver carcinoma and hepatitis B virus infection.

The CDR3 DNA reads TGTACCACTCTACCGGTCGGACAGGACAATGAGCAGTTCTTC. It encodes CTTLPVGQDNEQFF. The genes are TRBV10-3 and TRBJ2-1, with 7 bases identical to TRBD1. Germline V lookup: CDR1 ENHRY, CDR2 SYGVKD. The CDR3 loop spans 14 amino acids.